These 17 T cell receptor beta chains were sequenced from one sample in a study of T cells after yellow fever vaccination. MiXCR was run by TCRdb on the 5' RACE reads, yielding one entry per CDR3 protein. The sample yields some 250,000 distinct CDR3 sequences, approximately 3.6% seen once. The source was PBMCs, collected 15 days after the yellow fever booster vaccination. These receptors all come from a man younger than 35 who received the YFV17D yellow fever vaccine.

This clonotype appeared many times. The V gene is TRBV5-1, the J gene TRBJ1-4, with D possibly TRBD1 on 5 matching bases. V shed 0 bases and J shed 8 bases, with 17 bases lying between them. From germline, CDR1 is SGHRS and CDR2 YFSETQ. The CDR3 totals 16 residues. CDR3 nucleotide sequence: TGCGCCAGCAGCTTGGAAGGTCGGCAGGGACTCGAAAAACTGTTTTTT. This translates into CASSLEGRQGLEKLFF.

This clonotype occurred many times. The J gene is TRBJ2-1, the V gene TRBV12-3 or TRBV12-4; no firm D call. The V and J ends lost 3 bases and 6 bases respectively, with 27 bases between them. The CDR3 extends over 19 amino acids. CDR3 sequence: CASSFGSLGRLQLTNEQFF. In nucleotides, the CDR3 is TGTGCCAGCAGTTTTGGTTCTCTCGGCAGGCTCCAACTAACCAATGAGCAGTTCTTC.

V and J are TRBV7-9 and TRBJ1-5, with 9 bases lining up with TRBD1. Germline CDR1 reads SEHNR; CDR2 reads FQNEAQ (reference sequence). J lost 6 bases, V lost 5 bases, and 8 bases had no gene match. There are 15 residues in the CDR3. The CDR3: CASSPQGALGQPQHF. In nucleotides, the CDR3 is TGTGCCAGCAGCCCACAGGGGGCCCTGGGTCAGCCCCAGCATTTT. Filled out from reference TRBV7-9 and TRBJ1-5, the complete variable domain reads DTGVSQNPRHKITKRGQNVTFRCDPISEHNRLYWYRQTLGQGPEFLTYFQNEAQLEKSRLLSDRFSAERPKGSFSTLEIQRTEQGDSAMYLCASSPQGALGQPQHFGDGTRLSIL.

This clonotype was seen ten or more times. The chain is built from TRBV20-1 and TRBJ2-5; TRBD1 agrees at 7 bases. The germline CDR1 and CDR2 sequences are DFQATT and SNEGSKA (reference sequence). Trimming took 6 bases from V and 2 from J; bases not matched to a gene: 12. The CDR3 is 15 amino acids. The CDR3 nucleotides read TGCAGTGCGGACGGAACAGGGGCCTTTCAAGAGACCCAGTACTTC. Protein sequence: CSADGTGAFQETQYF.

This clonotype was detected many times. This rearrangement joins TRBV7-2 to TRBJ2-5; 8 bases are shared with TRBD2. CDR1 is SGHTA, CDR2 FQGNSA, per germline. After removal of 3 bases from V and 3 bases from J, the junction contained 6 bases not matched to a gene. This CDR3 contains 15 residues. CDR3 sequence: CASSFTAGGKETQYF. In nucleotides, the CDR3 is TGTGCCAGCAGCTTCACGGCGGGGGGTAAAGAGACCCAGTACTTC.

In this sample, this clonotype turned up many times. The V and J genes are TRBV5-1 and TRBJ1-6; no clear D gene. Per the germline V gene, CDR1 is SGHRS and CDR2 is YFSETQ. The CDR3 has 13 amino acids. Trimming removed 0 bases at V and 7 bases at J, with 5 bases between. In DNA form, the CDR3 reads TGCGCCAGCAGCTTGGGGCAGAATTCACCCCTCCACTTT. It yields the protein CASSLGQNSPLHF. The whole variable domain, filled in from reference TRBV5-1 and TRBJ1-6, reads KAGVTQTPRYLIKTRGQQVTLSCSPISGHRSVSWYQQTPGQGLQFLFEYFSETQRNKGNFPGRFSGRQFSNSRSEMNVSTLELGDSALYLCASSLGQNSPLHFGNGTRLTVT.

The sample holds many counts of this clonotype. The chain recombines TRBV7-2 with TRBJ1-5, with unresolved D. The V and J ends lost 2 bases and 4 bases respectively, with 12 bases between them. The CDR3 is 15 amino acids. Looked up from germline, CDR1 is SGHTA and CDR2 is FQGNSA. The CDR3 coding sequence is TGTGCCAGCAGCTTATGGGGTCAGAATAATCAGCCCCAGCATTTT. It yields the protein CASSLWGQNNQPQHF.

This clonotype has at least ten counts. This chain connects TRBV7-6 to TRBJ2-7; D might be TRBD2 (7 bases). The CDR3 spans 15 residues. V lost 1 base and J lost 3, with 13 bases in between. Per the germline V gene, CDR1 is SGHVS and CDR2 is FNYEAQ. The CDR3 is CASSLVEGEGYEQYF. As DNA, the CDR3 is TGTGCCAGCAGCTTAGTCGAGGGGGAGGGCTACGAGCAGTACTTC.

This clonotype was recorded at least ten times. The chain employs TRBV29-1 and TRBJ2-1, with 12 bases lining up with TRBD2. The germline V gene has CDR1 SQVTM and CDR2 ANQGSEA. V was clipped by 1 base and J by 9 bases; unmatched bases: 10. The CDR3 extends over 16 amino acids. The CDR3 DNA is TGCAGCGTTGAAGCCCCTAGCGGGGGGGCTCTCTTTGAGCAGTTCTTC. It encodes CSVEAPSGGALFEQFF.

This clonotype has ten or more counts. This chain links TRBV28 with TRBJ1-2; possibly TRBD1 for D (5 bases). CDR1 is MDHEN, CDR2 SYDVKM, per germline. The germline V and J ends were trimmed by 3 bases and 4 bases, with 15 bases remaining between them. The CDR3 is 15 amino acids. CDR3 sequence reads: CASSFPGGVGYGYTF. The CDR3 bases are TGTGCCAGCAGTTTCCCTGGGGGTGTAGGCTATGGCTACACCTTC.

This clonotype was recorded at least ten times. The V gene is TRBV7-2, the J gene TRBJ2-3; D might be TRBD2 (7 bases). The CDR3 consists of 15 residues. V lost 5 bases to trimming and J lost 2 bases, with 14 bases between them. Per the germline V gene, CDR1 is SGHTA and CDR2 is FQGNSA. The CDR3 coding sequence is TGTGCCAGCAGCGCTCGGGGGGACATCACAGATACGCAGTATTTT. Encoded protein: CASSARGDITDTQYF.

The chain couples TRBV4-1 to TRBJ2-2; weak D call: TRBD1 (6 bases). The CDR3 has 14 residues. CDR1 is MGHRA, CDR2 YSYEKL, per germline. Deletions cut 5 bases from V and 5 bases from J, with 12 bases between. CDR3 amino acids: CASSFQRGTGELFF. The CDR3 DNA reads TGCGCCAGCAGCTTTCAAAGGGGGACCGGGGAGCTGTTTTTT.

On this clonotype itself: This clone may be a read error of a much larger clone one base away. This chain uses TRBV12-3 or TRBV12-4 with TRBJ2-1; TRBD1 matches at 7 bases. The CDR3 has 14 residues. The CDR3 here is CASTATGRYIEQFF. CDR3 bases: TGTGCCAGCACCGCGACAGGGCGCTACATTGAGCAGTTCTTC.

This clonotype was counted ten times or more. The chain employs TRBV6-6 and TRBJ2-1; tentatively, D is TRBD1 (5 bases). V was clipped by 5 bases and J by 0 bases, with 20 bases between them. Germline V gives CDR1 MNHNY, CDR2 SVGAGI (reference sequence). The CDR3 has 18 residues. CDR3 residues: CASSQQVSWPSSYNEQFF. The CDR3 nucleotides are TGTGCCAGCAGTCAACAGGTCTCCTGGCCGAGCTCCTACAATGAGCAGTTCTTC.

There are many counts of this clonotype. The CDR3 DNA sequence: TGTGCCAGCAGTTTAATTTCGGGACAAAGCAAAAACATTCAGTACTTC. Translating gives CASSLISGQSKNIQYF. The chain has TRBV27 and TRBJ2-4; weak D call: TRBD1 (6 bases). The CDR3 runs to 16 residues. The V gene lost 2 bases and the J gene lost 3 bases, with 14 bases spanning the gap. Germline CDR1 and CDR2: MNHEY and SMNVEV (reference sequence).

This clonotype came up many times. V usage is TRBV6-6 and J usage is TRBJ1-4; perhaps TRBD1 as D (5 bases). The CDR3 sequence is 14 residues long. Deletions cut 6 bases from V and 2 bases from J, with 10 bases between. CDR1 is MNHNY, CDR2 SVGAGI, per germline (reference sequence). CDR3 amino acids: CASSSSGTNEKLFF. In DNA form, the CDR3 reads TGTGCCAGCAGCTCTTCAGGGACTAATGAAAAACTGTTTTTT.

This clonotype was observed many times. The chain has TRBV12-3 or TRBV12-4 and TRBJ1-1, with D possibly TRBD1 on 6 matching bases. CDR3 length: 14 amino acids. V lost 7 bases and J lost 2, with 14 bases in between. The CDR3 DNA is TGTGCCAGCACTCCGGGACACTATAACACTGAAGCTTTCTTT. Protein product: CASTPGHYNTEAFF.